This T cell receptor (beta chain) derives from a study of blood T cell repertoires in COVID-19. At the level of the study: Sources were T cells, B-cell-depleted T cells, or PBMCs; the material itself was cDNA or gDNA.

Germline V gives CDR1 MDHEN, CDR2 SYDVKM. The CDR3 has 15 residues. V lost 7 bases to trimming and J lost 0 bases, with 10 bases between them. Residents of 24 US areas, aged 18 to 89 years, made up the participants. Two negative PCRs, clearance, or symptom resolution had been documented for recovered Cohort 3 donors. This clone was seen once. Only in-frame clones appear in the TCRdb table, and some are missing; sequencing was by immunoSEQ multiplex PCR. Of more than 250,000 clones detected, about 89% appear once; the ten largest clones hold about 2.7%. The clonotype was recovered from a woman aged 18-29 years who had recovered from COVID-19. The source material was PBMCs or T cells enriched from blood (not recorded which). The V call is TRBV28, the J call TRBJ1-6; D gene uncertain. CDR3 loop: CASTPGSSYNSPLHF. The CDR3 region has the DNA TGTGCCAGCACCCCGGGGAGCTCCTATAATTCACCCCTCCACTTT.